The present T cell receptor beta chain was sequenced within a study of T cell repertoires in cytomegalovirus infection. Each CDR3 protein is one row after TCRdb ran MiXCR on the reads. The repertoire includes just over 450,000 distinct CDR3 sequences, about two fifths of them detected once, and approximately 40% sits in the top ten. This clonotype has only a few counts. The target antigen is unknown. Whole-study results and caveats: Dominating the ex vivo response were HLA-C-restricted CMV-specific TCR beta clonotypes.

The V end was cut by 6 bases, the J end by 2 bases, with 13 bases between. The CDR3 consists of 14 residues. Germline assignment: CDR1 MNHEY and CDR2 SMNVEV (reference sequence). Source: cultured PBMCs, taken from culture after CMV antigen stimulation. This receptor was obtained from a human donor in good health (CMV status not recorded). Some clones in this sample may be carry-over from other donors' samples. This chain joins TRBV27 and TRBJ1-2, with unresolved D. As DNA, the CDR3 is TGTGCCAGCAGCTTTGGGAGAGGGAACTATGGCTACACCTTC. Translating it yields CASSFGRGNYGYTF.